This entry lists 14 T cell receptor beta chains sequenced from one sample in a study of cytomegalovirus exposure and HLA in healthy donors (dated by TCRdb to about 2017). Libraries were prepared through the immunoSEQ multiplex PCR assay. A mixture of 60 forward primers for TCR Vbeta segments and 13 reverse primers for TCR Jbeta segments was used in the multiplex PCR. TCRdb took over this immuneACCESS table, retaining in-frame rearrangements with V and J assigned. Such tables are incomplete; in checked studies, under half of the missing clones stem from an unresolved V gene, and the remainder is unexplained. This sample comprises 100,000 to 150,000 clones, 83% of them detected only once. The ten biggest clones cover roughly 1.2% of the sample. Sequenced material: PBMCs. The receptors derive from a girl between 2 and 10 years old in good health and CMV-seronegative.

This clone was seen only a few times. The chain uses TRBV4-1 and TRBJ1-2; D is possibly TRBD1 (5 bases). The ends were cut back, 0 bases at V and 7 bases at J, with 15 bases in the middle. Germline V gene sequence: CDR1 MGHRA, CDR2 YSYEKL. This CDR3 has 15 residues. The CDR3 nucleotides read TGCGCCAGCAGCCAAGATATAGGGCAGGGACTTGGCTACACCTTC. Its protein product is CASSQDIGQGLGYTF.

This clone turned up a few times. The V and J genes are TRBV19 and TRBJ2-1; unclear D gene. Germline CDR1 is LNHDA and CDR2 is SQIVND (reference sequence). Trimming took 8 bases from V and 5 from J, leaving 10 bases between them. The CDR3 runs 12 residues. CDR3: CASSRSNNEQFF. CDR3 sequence (DNA): TGTGCCAGTTCTAGATCCAACAATGAGCAGTTCTTC. The complete variable domain, with remaining parts taken from reference TRBV19 and TRBJ2-1, reads DGGITQSPKYLFRKEGQNVTLSCEQNLNHDAMYWYRQDPGQGLRLIYYSQIVNDFQKGDIAEGYSVSREKKESFPLTVTSAQKNPTAFYLCASSRSNNEQFFGPGTRLTVL.

The V and J genes are TRBV6-5 and TRBJ2-7; TRBD2 matches at 8 bases. Looked up from germline, CDR1 is MNHEY and CDR2 is SVGAGI. V shed 5 bases, J shed 6 bases, and the junction held 9 bases outside the gene matches. There are 14 residues in the CDR3. The CDR3 coding sequence is TGTGCCAGCAGTAAACCTGGGACTAGTCGCGAGCAGTACTTC. This gives the protein CASSKPGTSREQYF.

V and J are TRBV27 and TRBJ2-3; maybe TRBD1 (6 bases). This CDR3 has 17 residues. V lost 5 bases and J 3 bases, leaving 21 bases between the germline ends. CDR1 is MNHEY and CDR2 is SMNVEV in the germline V gene (reference sequence). The CDR3 protein is CASSEFRISTGTDTQYF. CDR3 sequence (DNA): TGTGCCAGCAGTGAGTTTCGGATATCCACAGGGACAGATACGCAGTATTTT.

Only one count was recorded for this clone. The rearrangement uses TRBV29-1 and TRBJ2-1; 10 nucleotides line up with TRBD2. The germline CDR1 and CDR2 sequences are SQVTM and ANQGSEA. V trimming: 3 bases; J trimming: 3 bases; junction bases outside the gene matches: 20. The CDR3 is made up of 20 amino acids. The CDR3 DNA follows: TGCAGCGTTGAGTTAGGGTTTTCGCTAGCGGGAGTCCCCAGCTACAATGAGCAGTTCTTC. This sequence encodes CSVELGFSLAGVPSYNEQFF.

The J gene is TRBJ1-5, the V gene TRBV7-6, with 9 bases fitting TRBD1. V lost 5 bases, J lost 4 bases, and 15 bases stayed unmatched. The CDR3 sequence is 18 residues long. Germline CDR1 reads SGHVS; CDR2 reads FNYEAQ. The CDR3 here is CASSPFASNGQGNQPQHF. The CDR3 nucleotides read TGTGCCAGCAGCCCTTTTGCTTCAAACGGACAGGGGAATCAGCCCCAGCATTTT.

V gene TRBV5-1 combines with J gene TRBJ2-3, with D maybe TRBD2 (5 bases). Trimming cost V 4 bases and J 4 bases, with 22 bases left between them. This CDR3 is 17 amino acids long. Germline lookup yields CDR1 SGHRS and CDR2 YFSETQ. The CDR3 DNA is TGCGCCAGCAGCCATGCCCGTATTGTGGGAGTCCCAGATACGCAGTATTTT. Encoded protein: CASSHARIVGVPDTQYF.

The chain employs TRBV28 and TRBJ2-7; a possible D gene is TRBD1 (5 bases). Germline CDR1 is MDHEN and CDR2 is SYDVKM. Trimming took off 5 bases at V and 2 bases at J, with 13 bases between the two ends. The CDR3 loop spans 14 amino acids. The CDR3 DNA reads TGTGCCAGCAGTGTGTTTGGGGCCACCTACGAGCAGTACTTC. It is translated as CASSVFGATYEQYF. Based on the CDR3 plus reference TRBV28 and TRBJ2-7, the full variable domain is DVKVTQSSRYLVKRTGEKVFLECVQDMDHENMFWYRQDPGLGLRLIYFSYDVKMKEKGDIPEGYSVSREKKERFSLILESASTNQTSMYLCASSVFGATYEQYFGPGTRLTVT.

The V and J genes are TRBV4-2 and TRBJ2-4; 7 nucleotides match TRBD2. V shed 4 bases, J shed 3 bases, and the junction held 6 bases outside the gene matches. There are 15 residues in the CDR3. CDR1 LGHNA and CDR2 YNFKEQ come from the germline V gene. The CDR3 spells CASSPLSSGKNIQYF. CDR3 bases: TGTGCCAGCAGCCCTCTTTCTAGCGGCAAAAACATTCAGTACTTC.

The gene calls are TRBV29-1 and TRBJ2-1; D possibly corresponds to TRBD2 (7 bases). CDR1 and CDR2 (germline): SQVTM, ANQGSEA. Trimming left V 4 bases short and J 6 bases short, with 19 bases between. This CDR3 is 15 amino acids long. CDR3 in amino acids: CSVVRGGGGGNEQFF. For the CDR3, the DNA is TGCAGCGTTGTCCGAGGGGGAGGGGGGGGCAATGAGCAGTTCTTC.

This clone turned up a few times. The genes are TRBV19 and TRBJ1-4, with TRBD1 as a possible D gene (5 bases). The germline V gene encodes CDR1 LNHDA and CDR2 SQIVND (reference sequence). This CDR3 spans 17 amino acids. Trimming left V 5 bases short and J 4 bases short, with 20 bases between. The CDR3 nucleotides are TGTGCCAGTAGTCAAGAGGCAGGGCGGCATCATAATGAAAAACTGTTTTTT. Amino acid sequence: CASSQEAGRHHNEKLFF.

V is TRBV30 and J is TRBJ2-7, with 8 bases that match TRBD1. Germline V CDR1 and CDR2: GTSNPN, SVGIG (reference sequence). This CDR3 is built from 15 residues. The trim removed 1 base at V and 1 base at J, leaving 6 bases unmatched. This chain's CDR3 is CAWSATGVKSYEQYF. The CDR3 region has the DNA TGTGCCTGGAGTGCGACAGGGGTCAAGTCCTACGAGCAGTACTTC.

This sequence joins TRBV19 and TRBJ2-1; possible D gene TRBD2, 5 bases. Looked up from germline, CDR1 is LNHDA and CDR2 is SQIVND (reference sequence). Trimming pared 7 bases from V and 0 bases from J, leaving 16 bases between. The CDR3 totals 16 residues. CDR3 nucleotide sequence: TGTGCCAGTAAAGGGAATAATCGGGGCTCCTACAATGAGCAGTTCTTC. This translates into CASKGNNRGSYNEQFF.

This chain's CDR3 is CASSLQLDLGQYF. The DNA for the CDR3 is TGCGCCAGCAGCCTACAACTAGATCTAGGGCAGTACTTC. The V gene is TRBV4-1, the J gene TRBJ2-7; D possibly corresponds to TRBD2 (5 bases). Between the trimmed V and J ends, which lost 4 bases and 9 bases, there was a span of 16 bases. CDR1 and CDR2 (germline): MGHRA, YSYEKL. The CDR3 is 13 residues long.